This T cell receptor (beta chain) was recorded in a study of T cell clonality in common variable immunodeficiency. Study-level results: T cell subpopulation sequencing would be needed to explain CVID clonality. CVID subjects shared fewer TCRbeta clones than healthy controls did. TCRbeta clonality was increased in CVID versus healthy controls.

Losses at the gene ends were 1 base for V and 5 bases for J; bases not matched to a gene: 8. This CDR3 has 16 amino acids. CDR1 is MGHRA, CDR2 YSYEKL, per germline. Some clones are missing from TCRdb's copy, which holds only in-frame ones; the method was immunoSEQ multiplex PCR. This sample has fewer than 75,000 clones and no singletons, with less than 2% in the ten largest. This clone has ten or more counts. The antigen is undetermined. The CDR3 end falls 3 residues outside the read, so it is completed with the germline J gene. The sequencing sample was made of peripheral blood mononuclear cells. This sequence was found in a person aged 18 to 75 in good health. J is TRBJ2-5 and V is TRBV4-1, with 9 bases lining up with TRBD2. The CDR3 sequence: CASSQVSGSRQETQYF. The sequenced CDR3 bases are TGCGCCAGCAGCCAAGTTAGCGGGAGCCGCCAGGAGACC.